This entry is about one TCR beta chain. Its antigen remains unidentified. The data originate from a study of CD8+ T cells in alopecia areata. Study background: Scalp area affected, as a percentage, set the severity score of treated patients. Broader study findings: The study found tofacitinib significantly decreased scalp clonality and expanded CD8+ clones among the top 100.

RNA, once extracted, was reverse transcribed into cDNA for use as the sequencing template. Method: immunoSEQ multiplex PCR; TCRdb's copy keeps in-frame clones and lacks some. Of some 240,000 clones in the sample, 50% to 60% were seen once. The CDR3 has 13 residues. Germline-derived CDR1 and CDR2 are SQVTM and ANQGSEA. V was clipped by 0 bases and J by 8 bases, with 10 bases between them. Treatment here: oral pan-JAK inhibitor, 5-10 mg twice daily. Specimen: CD4+ T cells sorted from blood, collected at week 4, from a patient treated with tofacitinib. V is TRBV29-1 and J is TRBJ1-4; possibly TRBD1 for D (5 bases). The source is a human donor with alopecia areata. The chain's CDR3 is CSVEEGGGEKLFF. Written as DNA, the CDR3 is TGCAGCGTTGAAGAGGGCGGGGGAGAAAAACTGTTTTTT.